These 2 T cell receptor beta chains share one sample of origin, sequenced in a study of blood T cell repertoires in COVID-19. Generated by immunoSEQ multiplex PCR, the TCRdb table keeps only in-frame clones and is missing some. The sample yields 150,000 or so clones, roughly 90% seen once. What was sequenced was PBMCs or T cells enriched from blood (not recorded which). All receptors come from a woman in her 30s with acute COVID-19.

J is TRBJ2-7 and V is TRBV30; TRBD1 agrees at 11 bases. Trimming took 3 bases from V and 3 from J; bases not matched to a gene: 7. Germline-derived CDR1 and CDR2 are GTSNPN and SVGIG (reference sequence). The CDR3 has 15 residues. The CDR3 loop reads CAWSTMGTGGYEQYF. CDR3 DNA: TGTGCCTGGAGCACTATGGGGACAGGGGGCTACGAGCAGTACTTC.

The chain has TRBV9 and TRBJ2-7; 15 nucleotides align to TRBD2. Germline loops: CDR1 SGDLS, CDR2 YYNGEE. This CDR3 is 14 amino acids long. With V trimmed by 4 bases and J by 10 bases, 6 bases remained unmatched. CDR3 in amino acids: CASSRTSGRAHQYF. The CDR3 region has the DNA TGTGCCAGCAGCCGGACTAGCGGGAGGGCGCATCAGTACTTC.